This T cell receptor (beta chain) was recorded in a study of T cells in localized non-small cell lung cancer. The V and J ends lost 3 bases and 4 bases, in that order; junction bases with no gene match: 3. The CDR3 is 13 amino acids. CDR1 and CDR2 (germline): SGDLS, YYNGEE. TCRdb's copy holds only in-frame clones and misses some; the assay was immunoSEQ multiplex PCR. The sample lists about 74,000 clones, roughly 80% occurring once. This clone was counted only a few times. The rearrangement uses TRBV9 and TRBJ1-1; 7 bases agree with TRBD1. The clonotype was recovered from a female donor aged 60 or older with stage I lung adenocarcinoma. The sequencing used peripheral blood, collected before any cancer treatment. The chain's CDR3 is CASSGGQSTEAFF. In DNA form, the CDR3 reads TGTGCCAGCAGCGGGGGACAGAGCACTGAAGCTTTCTTT.